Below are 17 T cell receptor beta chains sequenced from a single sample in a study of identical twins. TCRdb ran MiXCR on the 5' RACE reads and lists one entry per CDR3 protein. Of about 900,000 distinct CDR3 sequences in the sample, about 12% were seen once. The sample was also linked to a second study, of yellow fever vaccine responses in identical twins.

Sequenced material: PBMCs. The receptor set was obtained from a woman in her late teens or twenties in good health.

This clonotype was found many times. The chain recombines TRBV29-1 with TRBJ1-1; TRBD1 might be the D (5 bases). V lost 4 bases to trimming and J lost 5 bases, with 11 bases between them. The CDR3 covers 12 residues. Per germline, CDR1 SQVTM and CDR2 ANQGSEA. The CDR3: CSVAGRETEAFF. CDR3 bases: TGCAGCGTTGCGGGCAGGGAAACTGAAGCTTTCTTT.

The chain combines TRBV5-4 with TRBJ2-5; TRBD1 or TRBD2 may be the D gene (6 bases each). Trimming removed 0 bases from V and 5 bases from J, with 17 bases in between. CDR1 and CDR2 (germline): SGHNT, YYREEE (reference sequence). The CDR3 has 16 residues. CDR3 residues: CASSLVWGAGIETQYF. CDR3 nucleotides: TGTGCCAGCAGCTTGGTGTGGGGGGCCGGGATCGAGACCCAGTACTTC.

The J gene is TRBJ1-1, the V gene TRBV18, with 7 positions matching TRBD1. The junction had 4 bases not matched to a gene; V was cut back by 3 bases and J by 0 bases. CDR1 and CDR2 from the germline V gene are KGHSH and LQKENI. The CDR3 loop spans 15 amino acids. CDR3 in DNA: TGTGCCAGCTCACCGGGGGGGACAGTGAACACTGAAGCTTTCTTT. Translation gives CASSPGGTVNTEAFF.

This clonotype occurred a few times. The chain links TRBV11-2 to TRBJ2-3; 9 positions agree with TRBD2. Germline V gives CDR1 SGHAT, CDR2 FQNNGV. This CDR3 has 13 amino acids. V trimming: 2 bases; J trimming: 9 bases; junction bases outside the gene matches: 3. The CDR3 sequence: CASSLLAGWTQYF. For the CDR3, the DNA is TGTGCCAGCAGCTTACTAGCGGGATGGACGCAGTATTTT.

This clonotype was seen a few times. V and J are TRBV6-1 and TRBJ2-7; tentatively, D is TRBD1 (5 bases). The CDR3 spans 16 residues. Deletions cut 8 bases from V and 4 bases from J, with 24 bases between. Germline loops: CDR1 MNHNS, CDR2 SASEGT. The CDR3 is CASRPTDPFGAYEQYF. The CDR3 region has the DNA TGTGCCAGCCGACCAACAGACCCTTTTGGGGCATACGAGCAGTACTTC.

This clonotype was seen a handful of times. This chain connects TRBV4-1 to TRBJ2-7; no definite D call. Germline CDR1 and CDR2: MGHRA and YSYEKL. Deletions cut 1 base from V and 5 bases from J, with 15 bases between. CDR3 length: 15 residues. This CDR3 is CASSQGPGVGHEQYF. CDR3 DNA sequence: TGCGCCAGCAGCCAAGGCCCTGGGGTAGGCCACGAGCAGTACTTC.

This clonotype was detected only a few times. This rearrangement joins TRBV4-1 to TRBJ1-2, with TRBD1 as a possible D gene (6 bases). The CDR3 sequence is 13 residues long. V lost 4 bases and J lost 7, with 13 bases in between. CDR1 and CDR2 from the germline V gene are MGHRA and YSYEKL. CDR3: CASSLLDRGGYTF. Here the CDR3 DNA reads TGCGCCAGCAGCCTTTTGGACAGAGGTGGCTACACCTTC.

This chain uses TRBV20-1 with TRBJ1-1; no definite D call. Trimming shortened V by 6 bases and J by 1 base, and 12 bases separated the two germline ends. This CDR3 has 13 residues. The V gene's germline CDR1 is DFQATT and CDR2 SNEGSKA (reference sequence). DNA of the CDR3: TGCAGTGCCTCAAGTAGGGAGAACACTGAAGCTTTCTTT. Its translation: CSASSRENTEAFF.

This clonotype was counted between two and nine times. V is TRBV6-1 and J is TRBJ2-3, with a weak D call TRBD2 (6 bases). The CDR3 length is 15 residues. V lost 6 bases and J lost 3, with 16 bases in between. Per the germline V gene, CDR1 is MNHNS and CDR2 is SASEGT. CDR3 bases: TGTGCCAGCAGGTTTCGGGCGGGAAGGACAGATACGCAGTATTTT. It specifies CASRFRAGRTDTQYF.

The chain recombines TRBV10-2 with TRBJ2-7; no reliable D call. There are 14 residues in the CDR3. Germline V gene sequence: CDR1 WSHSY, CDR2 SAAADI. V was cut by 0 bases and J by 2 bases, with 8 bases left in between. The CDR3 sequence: CASSESTGPYEQYF. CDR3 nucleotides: TGCGCCAGCAGTGAGTCGACCGGCCCCTACGAGCAGTACTTC.

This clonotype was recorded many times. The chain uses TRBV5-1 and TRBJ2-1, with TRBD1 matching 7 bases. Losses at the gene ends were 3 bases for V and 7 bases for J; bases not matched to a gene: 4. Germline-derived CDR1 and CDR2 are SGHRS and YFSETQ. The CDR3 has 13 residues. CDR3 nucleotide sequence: TGCGCCAGCAGCTCCGACAGGGCGAATGAGCAGTTCTTC. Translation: CASSSDRANEQFF.

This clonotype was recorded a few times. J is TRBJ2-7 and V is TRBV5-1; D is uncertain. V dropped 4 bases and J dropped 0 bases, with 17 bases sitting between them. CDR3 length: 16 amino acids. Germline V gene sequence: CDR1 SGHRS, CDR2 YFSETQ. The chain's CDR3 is CASSRDLYIRSYEQYV. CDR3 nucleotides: TGCGCCAGCAGCCGAGACCTCTATATTCGCTCCTACGAGCAGTACGTC.

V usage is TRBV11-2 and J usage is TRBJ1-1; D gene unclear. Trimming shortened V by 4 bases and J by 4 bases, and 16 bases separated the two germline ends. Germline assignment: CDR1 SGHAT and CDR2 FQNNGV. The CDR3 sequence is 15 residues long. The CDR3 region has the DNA TGTGCCAGCAGCTACGCTGAGTTGGCAATCACTGAAGCTTTCTTT. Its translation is CASSYAELAITEAFF.

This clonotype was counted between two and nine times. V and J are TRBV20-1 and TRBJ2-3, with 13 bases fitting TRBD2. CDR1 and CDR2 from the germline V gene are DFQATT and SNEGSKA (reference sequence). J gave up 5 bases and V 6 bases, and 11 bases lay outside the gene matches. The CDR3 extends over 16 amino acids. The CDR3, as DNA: TGCAGTGCCACGGGGACTAGCGGGGCGTCGAGAGATACGCAGTATTTT. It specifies CSATGTSGASRDTQYF.

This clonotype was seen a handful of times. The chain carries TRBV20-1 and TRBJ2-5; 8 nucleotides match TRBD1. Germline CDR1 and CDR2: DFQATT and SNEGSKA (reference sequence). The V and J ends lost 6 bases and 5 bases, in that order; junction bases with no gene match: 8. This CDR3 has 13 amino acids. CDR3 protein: CSAMDRVVETQYF. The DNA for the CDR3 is TGCAGTGCCATGGACAGGGTTGTTGAGACCCAGTACTTC.

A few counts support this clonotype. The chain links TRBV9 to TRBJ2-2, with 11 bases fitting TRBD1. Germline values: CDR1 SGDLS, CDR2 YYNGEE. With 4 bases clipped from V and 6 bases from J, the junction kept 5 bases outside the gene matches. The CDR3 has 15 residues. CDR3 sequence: CASSPRDRGAGELFF. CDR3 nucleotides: TGTGCCAGCAGCCCCCGGGACAGGGGGGCCGGGGAGCTGTTTTTT.

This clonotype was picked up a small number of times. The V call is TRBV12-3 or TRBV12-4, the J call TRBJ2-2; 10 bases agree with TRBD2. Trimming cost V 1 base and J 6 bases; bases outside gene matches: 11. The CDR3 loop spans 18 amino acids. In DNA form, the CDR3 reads TGTGCCAGCAGTTTAGGAAGACCCGAGCGGGAGGGGGCCGGGGAGCTGTTTTTT. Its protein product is CASSLGRPEREGAGELFF.